This TCR beta chain appears in the sequencing data of a study of T-cell memory formation after mild COVID-19. On this clonotype itself: Its antigen remains unknown.

The study, taken as a whole, reports: CD4+ contracting clones were mainly CM and EM; CD8+ ones, EMRA.

The CDR3 contains 13 residues. Germline V lookup: CDR1 DFQATT, CDR2 SNEGSKA (reference sequence). Losses at the gene ends were 7 bases for V and 1 base for J; bases not matched to a gene: 2. TCRdb itself ran the 5' RACE reads through MiXCR, one entry per CDR3 protein. This table holds 150,000 to 200,000 distinct CDR3 sequences, less than 40% found once. The origin of this receptor is an adult woman who had mild COVID-19 (a few samples of this study predate the infection). Cell type and time point are not known. The rearrangement links TRBV20-1 to TRBJ2-2, with 8 bases aligning to TRBD1. The specimen was PBMCs or a T cell subset sorted from them (not recorded which). The DNA of the CDR3 is TGCAGTGGCGGGACAGGGAACACCGGGGAGCTGTTTTTT. Encoded protein: CSGGTGNTGELFF.